This T cell receptor (beta chain) emerged from a study of metastatic and nonmetastatic thyroid tumors (dated by TCRdb to the early 2020s). For context, the study as a whole: For patients with malignant and with benign thyroid disease, the researchers compared repertoires between peripheral blood samples and tumor or nodule tissue samples. Summary of the overall study and its limitations: In both blood and tumor samples, TCR beta diversity was reported to be significantly higher in malignant tumors than in benign nodules.

According to the germline V gene (reference sequence), CDR1 reads DFQATT and CDR2 reads SNEGSKA. The CDR3 numbers 16 residues from cysteine through phenylalanine. Solely the CDR3 DNA is kept, with 48 bases framed from the first base. Clipping removes 0 bases from V and 5 bases from J, with 5 as the unmatched junction base count. The method behind the library was PCR. The sequencing machine was an Illumina HiSeq 4000. High-throughput sequencing was used to profile the CDR3 region of the TCR beta-chain in every patient. The source study handled its data this way. The researchers built a classifier to tell apart papillary thyroid cancer patients with distant metastasis, based on CDR3 differences among clinicopathological groups. Repertoire diversity was assessed with the Shannon index, and tumor-blood repertoire similarity with the Morisita-Horn index. The public reads were run again by TCRdb, first through fastp at Q25 and then through MiXCR, and only productive beta chains were kept. For this entry, the V and J calls and clone size follow TCRdb and not the study's own pipeline. The sample data list roughly 27,000 clones, and around 25% of these were observed just once. In total, the top ten clones hold more than 12% of the sample.

This clone occurred many times. Its antigen target is currently unknown. Per-base quality was not reported, and no clone a single base away is much larger than it. No treatment had been received by any patient before thyroid surgery. Patient clinical samples collected from 2012 to 2018 were retrospectively analysed using T-cell receptor beta sequencing. The chain joins TRBV20-1 to TRBJ2-2; 11 bases in the middle match TRBD2. The sequenced sample was blood. The source is a female donor with papillary thyroid cancer or a benign thyroid nodule (not recorded which). Some clones in this sample may be carry-over from other donors' samples. The nucleotide sequence reads TGCAGTGCTAGAGATAGCGGGAGGGCCTTGACCGGGGAGCTGTTTTTT. This sequence encodes CSARDSGRALTGELFF.